Described below is a single T cell receptor beta chain sequence and its context. By how much of the sample it makes up, this clone is medium-sized (0.01 to 0.1%). Its antigen is not yet known. Base qualities are missing; no much larger clone stands one base away. Each collaborating institution followed its own protocols to collect whole blood in K2EDTA tubes. For TCRbeta analysis, collaborators shipped samples in one of three forms: frozen whole blood, isolated PBMCs, or DNA extracted from either of those sample types. The data are from a study of blood T cell repertoires in COVID-19 (dated by TCRdb to the early 2020s). Study-wide context: Collaborator samples came from the United States, Italy and Spain and covered acute and convalescent phases of COVID-19. Nearly every sample came with metadata listing a de-identified subject ID, COVID-19 status, age in years and sex. Where available, HLA class I and class II types were taken from metadata supplied by the sample provider and were not determined by assay-based typing. The samples were drawn from two sources: the first 160 participants of the ongoing ImmuneRACE study, and over 1,000 subjects contributed by 6 global collaborators. Subjects who had been exposed to COVID-19, were actively infected with it, or had recovered from it provided the deeply sampled blood TCRbeta repertoires that made up the dataset. The material from the prospective study consisted of cDNA or gDNA derived from T cells, B-cell-depleted T cells, or PBMCs. A freely available public database, intended as a resource for researchers studying the immune response to SARS-CoV-2, is where the repertoires were released. Beyond this particular receptor, the publication reports: Clinical and demographic metadata were provided uncurated, with the amount varying by source and participant.

The immunoSEQ Assay, a bias-controlled multiplex PCR, was used to amplify TCRbeta CDR3 regions from genomic DNA. The published analysis was carried out like this. Within the assay, amplification of reference gene primers was used to estimate how many nucleated cells each sample contained. Sequence reads were collapsed and filtered to measure the absolute abundance of every unique TCRbeta CDR3 rearrangement. For each sample, productive Simpson clonality was calculated by taking the square root of Simpson's diversity index across productive rearrangements. TCRdb mirrors the immuneACCESS table, restricted to in-frame sequences. Some clones are absent from its copies; in checked studies, under half trace to an unresolved V gene, and the reason for the others is unknown. V and J calls and clone size follow that table, whereas D and trimming were derived from the DNA. A total of around 70,000 clones appear in this sample, roughly 87% of them only once. Approximately 7% of the sample is in the top ten clones.

The CDR3 starts with the cysteine, ends with the phenylalanine, and has 14 residues. The only DNA kept is the CDR3, 42 bases in frame from the first base. V and J lose 4 bases and 4 bases, and a span of 11 bases separates them. From the germline V gene, CDR1 is SGHRS and CDR2 is YFSETQ. This sequence originates from a man aged 45-60 years with active COVID-19. The chain was built from TRBV5-1 and TRBJ2-2; the D region possibly corresponds to TRBD2 (6 bases align). Sequencing input: peripheral blood. The DNA sequence is given as TGCGCCAGCAGCGGGGGACTTACCACCGGGGAGCTGTTTTTT. Its coded protein is CASSGGLTTGELFF.